Below, 25 T cell receptor beta chains from the same sample are listed, as sequenced in a study of CD8+ T cells in alopecia areata. The treatment denotes: oral pan-JAK inhibitor, 5-10 mg twice daily. Extraction of RNA preceded its reverse transcription into cDNA, which served as the sequencing template. TCRdb's table, derived via immunoSEQ multiplex PCR, lists solely in-frame clones and lacks some. The sample yields about 290,000 clones, 58% seen once. This sample comprised CD4+ T cells sorted from blood, obtained at week 24, from a patient treated with tofacitinib. Receptors originate from a human donor with alopecia areata.

V is TRBV30 and J is TRBJ2-2, with a possible D match to TRBD2 (6 bases). The CDR3 consists of 13 residues. Trimming pared 2 bases from V and 7 bases from J, leaving 11 bases between. The V gene's germline CDR1 is GTSNPN and CDR2 SVGIG (reference sequence). This chain's CDR3 is CAWSYLEGGELFF. In DNA form, the CDR3 reads TGTGCCTGGAGTTATCTGGAGGGCGGGGAGCTGTTTTTT.

The rearrangement uses TRBV29-1 and TRBJ2-1; TRBD1 matches 10 bases. The J segment lost 7 bases and the V segment lost 2 bases, leaving 5 bases of the junction unmatched. The CDR3 extends over 14 amino acids. Germline CDR1 is SQVTM and CDR2 is ANQGSEA. The CDR3 loop is CSVELRTGGNEQFF. In DNA, the CDR3 is TGCAGCGTTGAACTCCGGACAGGGGGGAATGAGCAGTTCTTC.

This clone occurred a few times. This chain connects TRBV30 to TRBJ2-7, with D perhaps TRBD1 (5 bases). The CDR3 extends over 12 amino acids. CDR1 GTSNPN and CDR2 SVGIG come from the germline V gene (reference sequence). V was clipped by 2 bases and J by 4 bases, with 9 bases between them. For the CDR3, the DNA is TGTGCCTGGAGTCCGACAGCGTACGAGCAGTACTTC. This encodes CAWSPTAYEQYF.

V usage is TRBV30 and J usage is TRBJ1-5, with 12 bases lining up with TRBD1. The CDR3 has 18 residues. The germline CDR1 and CDR2 sequences are GTSNPN and SVGIG (reference sequence). The ends lost 0 bases at V and 7 bases at J; junction bases unmatched: 13. As DNA, the CDR3 is TGTGCCTGGAGTGTTCGAGCCGGGACAGGGGGCGATTTGCAGCCCCAGCATTTT. Protein: CAWSVRAGTGGDLQPQHF.

Only a few counts were recorded for this clone. This chain joins TRBV7-2 and TRBJ2-4; 9 nucleotides agree with TRBD1. The CDR3 runs 12 residues. Germline V lookup: CDR1 SGHTA, CDR2 FQGNSA. V lost 5 bases and J lost 15; bases outside the gene matches: 8. The CDR3 DNA follows: TGTGCCAGCAGCGCCGGGACAGGGCCACGGTACTTC. As protein: CASSAGTGPRYF.

This clone has just a few counts. The chain carries TRBV11-2 and TRBJ2-7, with D unclear. CDR1 and CDR2 (germline): SGHAT, FQNNGV. The CDR3 sequence is 14 residues long. V was trimmed by 2 bases and J by 0 bases, leaving 8 bases between them. The CDR3 DNA is TGTGCCAGCAGCTTAACCCTCTCCTCCTACGAGCAGTACTTC. Residues: CASSLTLSSYEQYF.

The chain employs TRBV9 and TRBJ1-1; D unresolved. The germline CDR1 and CDR2 sequences are SGDLS and YYNGEE. Trimming cost V 2 bases and J 5 bases, with 10 bases left between them. CDR3 length: 13 residues. Written as DNA, the CDR3 is TGTGCCAGCAGCGTCACATGGGAAACTGAAGCTTTCTTT. It specifies CASSVTWETEAFF. The full variable domain, completed using reference TRBV9 and TRBJ1-1, is DSGVTQTPKHLITATGQRVTLRCSPRSGDLSVYWYQQSLDQGLQFLIQYYNGEERAKGNILERFSAQQFPDLHSELNLSSLELGDSALYFCASSVTWETEAFFGQGTRLTVV.

The chain recombines TRBV30 with TRBJ2-7, with 9 positions matching TRBD2. With 2 bases clipped from V and 0 bases from J, the junction kept 5 bases outside the gene matches. In germline, CDR1 is GTSNPN, CDR2 SVGIG (reference sequence). The CDR3 length is 15 residues. The DNA of the CDR3 is TGTGCCTGGAGTTCGGCGGGGGGGAGCTCCTACGAGCAGTACTTC. This gives the protein CAWSSAGGSSYEQYF.

The chain employs TRBV5-4 and TRBJ1-2; 8 bases map to TRBD1. This CDR3 region has 12 residues. CDR1 is SGHNT, CDR2 YYREEE, per germline (reference sequence). V dropped 2 bases and J dropped 8; count of bases not matched to a gene: 2. The CDR3 DNA reads TGTGCCAGCAGCTTCCCAGGGGGCGGCTACACCTTC. Protein: CASSFPGGGYTF.

The rearrangement joins TRBV27 to TRBJ2-3; unclear D gene. Trimming shortened V by 2 bases and J by 4 bases, and 10 bases separated the two germline ends. This CDR3 is 14 amino acids long. Germline V lookup: CDR1 MNHEY, CDR2 SMNVEV (reference sequence). In DNA form, the CDR3 reads TGTGCCAGCAGTTTAACGGCCCCTCCAGATACGCAGTATTTT. Its protein product is CASSLTAPPDTQYF.

V and J are TRBV20-1 and TRBJ2-7; D is uncertain. Trimming removed 4 bases from V and 9 bases from J, with 13 bases in between. Germline V gene sequence: CDR1 DFQATT, CDR2 SNEGSKA (reference sequence). The CDR3 is 11 residues long. CDR3 sequence (DNA): TGCAGTGCTACTCTCTCCAGATGGCAGTACTTC. Amino acids: CSATLSRWQYF.

J is TRBJ2-7 and V is TRBV7-2; D unclear. Germline V lookup: CDR1 SGHTA, CDR2 FQGNSA. The CDR3 consists of 15 residues. Deletions cut 4 bases from V and 3 bases from J, with 16 bases between. This CDR3 reads CASSSPSARFYEQYF. In DNA, the CDR3 is TGTGCCAGCAGCTCCCCTAGTGCTCGTTTCTACGAGCAGTACTTC.

V usage is TRBV11-2 and J usage is TRBJ2-7; 9 bases agree with TRBD1. The CDR3 length is 16 residues. V dropped 7 bases and J dropped 3; count of bases not matched to a gene: 13. CDR1 is SGHAT and CDR2 is FQNNGV in the germline V gene. CDR3 bases: TGTGCCAGCAAAGGGCCCGACAGGGGGACTAACTACGAGCAGTACTTC. Translating it yields CASKGPDRGTNYEQYF.

V gene TRBV19 combines with J gene TRBJ1-2; D remains unclear. CDR3 length: 14 amino acids. V was pared by 9 bases and J by 13 bases, with 27 bases between. Germline lookup yields CDR1 LNHDA and CDR2 SQIVND (reference sequence). CDR3 nucleotide sequence: TGTGCCAGCCGAACTGGACCTACGCCTAGCGTGGCCACCTTC. It translates to CASRTGPTPSVATF.

The chain joins TRBV27 to TRBJ1-2, with a possible D match to TRBD1 (6 bases). The CDR3 has 14 amino acids. V was clipped by 2 bases and J by 2 bases, with 9 bases between them. Germline-derived CDR1 and CDR2 are MNHEY and SMNVEV (reference sequence). CDR3 DNA: TGTGCCAGCAGTTTAGCAGGGGCCAACTATGGCTACACCTTC. Protein: CASSLAGANYGYTF.

This chain uses TRBV2 with TRBJ2-1; 7 bases are shared with TRBD2. V gave up 7 bases and J gave up 4 bases; unmatched junction bases: 7. Per germline, CDR1 SNHLY and CDR2 FYNNEI. This CDR3 comprises 14 residues. The CDR3 DNA is TGTGCCAGCACCCCCGGCGGGGGTTACAATGAGCAGTTCTTC. Translation: CASTPGGGYNEQFF.

Concerning this clone: One junction end does not reproduce the germline sequence, and a read error may be involved. The V call is TRBV7-7, the J call TRBJ2-3; TRBD1 matches 7 bases. Per the germline V gene, CDR1 is SSHAT and CDR2 is FNYEAQ (reference sequence). This CDR3 is 13 amino acids long. The CDR3 DNA sequence: TGTGCTAGCAGCAAAGACAGGGCCGATACGCAGTATTTT. Encoded protein: CASSKDRADTQYF.

The rearrangement joins TRBV30 to TRBJ1-6, with 9 bases lining up with TRBD1. The CDR3 loop spans 17 amino acids. CDR1 is GTSNPN and CDR2 is SVGIG in the germline V gene (reference sequence). Unmatched junction bases numbered 6, after V lost 0 bases and J lost 3 bases. The CDR3 DNA follows: TGTGCCTGGAGTGTACAGACAGGGGGTGTCTATAATTCACCCCTCCACTTT. Translation gives CAWSVQTGGVYNSPLHF.

CDR3: CASRAPPTDTQYF. In nucleotides, the CDR3 is TGTGCCAGCAGAGCTCCCCCCACAGATACGCAGTATTTT. This chain uses TRBV7-2 with TRBJ2-3; unclear D gene. Germline V gives CDR1 SGHTA, CDR2 FQGNSA. The CDR3 has 13 residues. Trimming removed 6 bases from V and 2 bases from J, with 9 bases in between.

The chain combines TRBV27 with TRBJ1-2, with D perhaps TRBD1 (5 bases). CDR1 and CDR2 (germline): MNHEY, SMNVEV (reference sequence). The CDR3 spans 14 residues. The V and J ends lost 6 bases and 4 bases respectively, with 15 bases between them. The CDR3 nucleotides are TGTGCCAGCAGACCTTCCGGCGGGGGCTATGGCTACACCTTC. It specifies CASRPSGGGYGYTF.

This clone was detected only a few times. The chain links TRBV30 to TRBJ2-2, with D unresolved. The CDR3 runs to 15 residues. Germline V lookup: CDR1 GTSNPN, CDR2 SVGIG (reference sequence). With 2 bases removed from V and 7 bases from J, the gap between germline ends came to 17 bases. DNA for the CDR3: TGTGCCTGGAGTCGACCCGGACGGTCCGTCGGGGAGCTGTTTTTT. Residues: CAWSRPGRSVGELFF.

The chain recombines TRBV15 with TRBJ2-3; maybe TRBD2 (6 bases). Germline values: CDR1 LNHNV, CDR2 YYDKDF (reference sequence). The CDR3 is made up of 14 amino acids. Trimming left V 1 base short and J 1 base short, with 6 bases between. In nucleotides, the CDR3 is TGTGCCACCAGCAGAGGGGGGGGCACAGATACGCAGTATTTT. Translating it yields CATSRGGGTDTQYF.

The chain carries TRBV29-1 and TRBJ1-1, with a tentative D call TRBD1 (5 bases). Germline CDR1 and CDR2: SQVTM and ANQGSEA. V lost 2 bases and J 1 base, leaving 8 bases between the germline ends. The CDR3 loop spans 13 amino acids. In DNA form, the CDR3 reads TGCAGCGTTGAACAGGACAAGAACACTGAAGCTTTCTTT. Its translation is CSVEQDKNTEAFF.

CDR3 nucleotide sequence: TGCAGCGTTTCAGGGGGTCGAGGGGAAAAACTGTTTTTT. The encoded protein is CSVSGGRGEKLFF. The chain combines TRBV29-1 with TRBJ1-4, with 7 bases lining up with TRBD1. The CDR3 sequence is 13 residues long. Germline assignment: CDR1 SQVTM and CDR2 ANQGSEA. With V trimmed by 5 bases and J by 8 bases, 8 bases remained unmatched.

This clone was found a few times. This chain links TRBV5-4 with TRBJ2-5; TRBD1 matches at 7 bases. Germline V gene data show CDR1 as SGHNT and CDR2 as YYREEE (reference sequence). The CDR3 spans 13 residues. Trimming removed 4 bases from V and 5 bases from J; junction bases left unmatched: 5. CDR3 in DNA: TGTGCCAGCAGCCACAGGGGAGCCGAGACCCAGTACTTC. This codes for CASSHRGAETQYF. The full variable domain, in which reference TRBV5-4 and TRBJ2-5 provide the parts outside the CDR3, is ETGVTQSPTHLIKTRGQQVTLRCSSQSGHNTVSWYQQALGQGPQFIFQYYREEENGRGNFPPRFSGLQFPNYSSELNVNALELDDSALYLCASSHRGAETQYFGPGTRLLVL.